The present TCR beta chain was sequenced within a study of blood T cell repertoires in COVID-19. Across the whole study: From the United States, Italy and Spain came samples of acute and convalescent COVID-19. Sample material is recorded as cDNA or gDNA derived from T cells, B-cell-depleted T cells, or PBMCs.

The germline CDR1 and CDR2 sequences are LGHNA and YSLEER. The CDR3 covers 18 residues. Trimming took 0 bases from V and 1 from J; bases not matched to a gene: 9. Authors' methods: The authors estimated nucleated cell counts from reference gene primer amplification. Some clones are missing from TCRdb's copy, which holds only in-frame ones; the method was immunoSEQ multiplex PCR. That table supplies the V and J calls and clone size; D and trimming were determined from the DNA. The sample lists 65,000 or so clones, 76% occurring once. Sequenced material: peripheral blood. The gene calls are TRBV4-3 and TRBJ1-5, with 7 bases aligning to TRBD1. This clonotype was obtained from a woman between 50 and 59 years old with active or convalescent COVID-19. CDR3 amino acids: CASSQDLGGGGSNQPQHF. CDR3 nucleotide sequence: TGCGCCAGCAGCCAAGATCTCGGAGGGGGCGGAAGCAATCAGCCCCAGCATTTT.